This T cell receptor (beta chain) was sequenced in a study of cytomegalovirus exposure and HLA in healthy donors. Across the whole study: Previous work identified roughly 120 million unique TCR beta sequences from around 180 million T cells. Study observations and caveats: Accurate HLA-A and HLA-B prediction from TCR beta sequences was reported for most subjects. In vitro, a few CMV-associated chains proved specific for CMV antigens.

Germline CDR1 and CDR2: MNHEY and SVGAGI. This CDR3 comprises 14 residues. Trimming removed 6 bases from V and 0 bases from J, with 11 bases in between. In this sample, this clone turned up a few times. Its matching antigen is unknown. 13 Jbeta primers and 60 Vbeta primers were used for the PCR. Only in-frame clones appear in the TCRdb table, and some are missing; sequencing was by immunoSEQ multiplex PCR. Of around 150,000 clones in the sample, roughly 64% were seen once. The chain carries TRBV6-5 and TRBJ1-1; D is possibly TRBD1 (6 bases). The clonotype was recovered from a woman in her twenties or thirties in good health and CMV-seropositive. Sequencing was done on a sample of PBMCs. CDR3 sequence: CASSPGVMNTEAFF. The CDR3, as DNA: TGTGCCAGCAGCCCAGGGGTTATGAACACTGAAGCTTTCTTT.